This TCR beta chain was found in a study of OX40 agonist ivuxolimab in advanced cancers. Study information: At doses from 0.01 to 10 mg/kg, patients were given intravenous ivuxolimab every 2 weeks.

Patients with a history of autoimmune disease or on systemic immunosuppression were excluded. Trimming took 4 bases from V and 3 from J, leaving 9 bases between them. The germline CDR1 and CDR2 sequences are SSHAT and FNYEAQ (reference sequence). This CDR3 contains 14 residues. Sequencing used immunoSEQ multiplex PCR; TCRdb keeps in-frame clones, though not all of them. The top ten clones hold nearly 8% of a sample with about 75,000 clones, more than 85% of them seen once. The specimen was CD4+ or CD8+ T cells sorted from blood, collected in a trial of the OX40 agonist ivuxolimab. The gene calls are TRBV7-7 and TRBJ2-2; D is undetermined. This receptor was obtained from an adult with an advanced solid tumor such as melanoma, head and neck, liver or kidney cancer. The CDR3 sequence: CASSSDRDTGELFF. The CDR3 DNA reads TGTGCCAGCAGCTCAGACCGAGACACCGGGGAGCTGTTTTTT.